These 22 T cell receptor beta chains were all obtained from the same sample, sequenced in a study of blood T cell repertoires in COVID-19 (dated by TCRdb to 2018 to 2021). The library was obtained by the immunoSEQ multiplex PCR assay. TCRdb stores this immuneACCESS table with in-frame sequences only. Part of the clones is absent; in the studies checked, under half of the shortfall reflects unresolved V genes, and no reason is known for the rest. Within this sample are about 440,000 clones, with roughly 87% of them counted one time only. Of the sample, about 2.1% falls within the top ten clones. The sequenced sample was PBMCs or T cells enriched from blood (not recorded which). The receptor set was obtained from a woman aged 18-29 years with acute COVID-19.

Points on this clone: This specimen includes other DNA sequences encoding the same CDR3. The chain is built from TRBV4-3 and TRBJ2-7, with 9 bases lining up with TRBD2. Germline trimming cut 3 bases from V and 4 bases from J; bases unmatched to any gene: 7. Germline values: CDR1 LGHNA, CDR2 YSLEER. CDR3 length: 15 residues. CDR3 sequence (DNA): TGCGCCAGCAGCCAGGGACTAGCCGGGGCTTACGAGCAGTACTTC. Protein: CASSQGLAGAYEQYF.

The chain combines TRBV5-4 with TRBJ2-1; 8 bases match TRBD2. Germline trimming cut 2 bases from V and 6 bases from J; bases unmatched to any gene: 7. CDR1 and CDR2 (germline): SGHNT, YYREEE (reference sequence). The CDR3 spans 15 residues. The chain's CDR3 is CASSFVAGRRNEQFF. The DNA of the CDR3 is TGTGCCAGCAGCTTTGTAGCGGGAAGACGCAATGAGCAGTTCTTC.

This clone has just a few counts. This sequence joins TRBV3-1 (or the pseudogene TRBV3-2) and TRBJ2-7; 11 nucleotides match TRBD2. The CDR3 spans 15 residues. CDR1 is LGHDT and CDR2 is YNNKEL in the germline V gene (reference sequence). The V segment lost 0 bases and the J segment 7 bases; nucleotides outside the gene matches: 5. The CDR3 nucleotides are TGTGCCAGCAGCCAAGATCCTAGCGGGAGGTTGGAGCAGTACTTC. Its protein product is CASSQDPSGRLEQYF.

The chain recombines TRBV18 with TRBJ1-1, with TRBD1 matching 7 bases. Germline CDR1 and CDR2: KGHSH and LQKENI. The trim removed 8 bases at V and 2 bases at J, leaving 8 bases unmatched. The CDR3 covers 14 residues. The CDR3 here is CASPTDRLNTEAFF. CDR3 DNA sequence: TGTGCCAGCCCGACGGACAGGTTAAACACTGAAGCTTTCTTT.

The chain has TRBV9 and TRBJ2-1, with TRBD2 matching 8 bases. V shed 3 bases and J 4 bases; nucleotides not matched to a gene: 6. The CDR3 runs 15 residues. From germline, CDR1 is SGDLS and CDR2 YYNGEE. CDR3 amino acids: CASSGAGVLYNEQFF. In nucleotides, the CDR3 is TGTGCCAGCAGCGGAGCGGGAGTCTTGTACAATGAGCAGTTCTTC.

The genes are TRBV9 and TRBJ1-3; D is unresolved. Germline CDR1 reads SGDLS; CDR2 reads YYNGEE. The CDR3 extends over 14 amino acids. Trimming removed 0 bases at V and 2 bases at J, with 6 bases between. The CDR3 coding sequence is TGTGCCAGCAGCGTAGGAACAACTGGAAACACCATATATTTT. Translation gives CASSVGTTGNTIYF.

V usage is TRBV28 and J usage is TRBJ1-2; no clear D. Trimming removed 3 bases from V and 3 bases from J, with 14 bases in between. Germline CDR1 and CDR2: MDHEN and SYDVKM. The CDR3 runs to 15 residues. DNA of the CDR3: TGTGCCAGCAGTTTTTCCGCCGCAGGCGACTATGGCTACACCTTC. Protein product: CASSFSAAGDYGYTF.

In regard to this clone: Other DNA sequences in the same sample also yield this CDR3. The rearrangement links TRBV28 to TRBJ2-7; D is unresolved. The CDR3 sequence is 12 residues long. Trimming shortened V by 3 bases and J by 1 base, and 4 bases separated the two germline ends. Germline V gene lookup returns CDR1 MDHEN and CDR2 SYDVKM. The DNA of the CDR3 is TGTGCCAGCAGTTTGAGGTCCTACGAGCAGTACTTC. Translation gives CASSLRSYEQYF.

The chain recombines TRBV5-6 with TRBJ1-5; no firm D call. The CDR3 sequence is 14 residues long. V was clipped by 1 base and J by 0 bases, with 5 bases between them. In germline, CDR1 is SGHDT, CDR2 YYEEEE. The DNA of the CDR3 is TGTGCCAGCAGCTTGTACAGTAGCAATCAGCCCCAGCATTTT. Encoded protein: CASSLYSSNQPQHF. Looking up the rest from reference TRBV5-6 and TRBJ1-5 gives the full variable domain: DAGVTQSPTHLIKTRGQQVTLRCSPKSGHDTVSWYQQALGQGPQFIFQYYEEEERQRGNFPDRFSGHQFPNYSSELNVNALLLGDSALYLCASSLYSSNQPQHFGDGTRLSIL.

The chain is built from TRBV28 and TRBJ1-4; the match to TRBD1 covers 10 bases. The CDR3 has 16 residues. CDR1 is MDHEN, CDR2 SYDVKM, per germline. V lost 3 bases, J lost 8 bases, and 9 bases stayed unmatched. The CDR3 loop is CASSFPGTGDREKLFF. DNA for the CDR3: TGTGCCAGCAGTTTCCCAGGGACAGGGGACAGGGAAAAACTGTTTTTT.

The rearrangement links TRBV5-1 to TRBJ2-1, with 16 bases identical to TRBD2. The CDR3 has 18 amino acids. CDR1 is SGHRS and CDR2 is YFSETQ in the germline V gene. V lost 4 bases and J lost 6; bases outside the gene matches: 10. CDR3 bases: TGCGCCAGCAGCCCGGGACTAGCGGGGGGGTTGATAGGCAATGAGCAGTTCTTC. Amino acid sequence: CASSPGLAGGLIGNEQFF.

The J gene is TRBJ2-3, the V gene TRBV3-1 (or the pseudogene TRBV3-2); possible D gene TRBD2, 6 bases. The germline V gene has CDR1 LGHDT and CDR2 YNNKEL (reference sequence). This CDR3 comprises 14 residues. Trimming stripped 4 bases from V and 5 bases from J, with 13 bases between. The CDR3 is CASSPGGAGDTQYF. The CDR3 coding sequence is TGTGCCAGCAGCCCGGGCGGGGCGGGAGATACGCAGTATTTT.

V is TRBV19 and J is TRBJ2-1; 9 bases line up with TRBD2. The CDR3 extends over 15 amino acids. CDR1 and CDR2 from the germline V gene are LNHDA and SQIVND (reference sequence). J gave up 4 bases and V 9 bases, and 10 bases lay outside the gene matches. The CDR3: CASTPLAGSYNEQFF. CDR3 sequence (DNA): TGTGCCAGCACCCCCCTAGCGGGATCTTACAATGAGCAGTTCTTC. Supplemented by reference TRBV19 and TRBJ2-1, the full variable domain reads DGGITQSPKYLFRKEGQNVTLSCEQNLNHDAMYWYRQDPGQGLRLIYYSQIVNDFQKGDIAEGYSVSREKKESFPLTVTSAQKNPTAFYLCASTPLAGSYNEQFFGPGTRLTVL.

The V call is TRBV7-9, the J call TRBJ2-7; 7 nucleotides agree with TRBD1. V lost 8 bases to trimming and J lost 5 bases; unmatched junction nucleotides: 12. Per the germline V gene, CDR1 is SEHNR and CDR2 is FQNEAQ (reference sequence). The CDR3 totals 14 residues. CDR3 sequence (DNA): TGTGCCAGCCGCCCGTCGGGACAGATTAACGAGCAGTACTTC. It yields the protein CASRPSGQINEQYF.

V gene TRBV29-1 combines with J gene TRBJ1-1; 12 bases agree with TRBD1. Per germline, CDR1 SQVTM and CDR2 ANQGSEA. With V trimmed by 4 bases and J by 4 bases, 7 bases remained unmatched. The CDR3 spans 15 residues. CDR3 in DNA: TGCAGCGTTGGCCCGGGACAGGGGGCGAGCACTGAAGCTTTCTTT. It translates to CSVGPGQGASTEAFF.

The genes are TRBV7-2 and TRBJ2-7, with TRBD2 as a possible D gene (5 bases). V lost 3 bases and J 2 bases, leaving 20 bases between the germline ends. CDR3 length: 17 amino acids. Germline assignment: CDR1 SGHTA and CDR2 FQGNSA. The DNA of the CDR3 is TGTGCCAGCAGCTTGCCCACCGCAGGACTCCATACCTACGAGCAGTACTTC. Amino acid sequence: CASSLPTAGLHTYEQYF. Full variable domain (rest looked up from reference TRBV7-2 and TRBJ2-7): GAGVSQSPSNKVTEKGKDVELRCDPISGHTALYWYRQSLGQGLEFLIYFQGNSAPDKSGLPSDRFSAERTGGSVSTLTIQRTQQEDSAVYLCASSLPTAGLHTYEQYFGPGTRLTVT.

The rearrangement uses TRBV3-1 (or the pseudogene TRBV3-2) and TRBJ1-2; possible D gene TRBD1, 5 bases. Between the trimmed V and J ends, which lost 3 bases and 6 bases, there was a span of 17 bases. This CDR3 spans 15 amino acids. Germline V gene data show CDR1 as LGHDT and CDR2 as YNNKEL (reference sequence). CDR3 nucleotide sequence: TGTGCCAGCAGCCAGACAGACCAGAATCCCGATGGCTACACCTTC. Encoded protein: CASSQTDQNPDGYTF.

The J gene is TRBJ2-7, the V gene TRBV5-1; 9 nucleotides line up with TRBD2. The CDR3 spans 15 residues. Germline loops: CDR1 SGHRS, CDR2 YFSETQ. V trimming: 0 bases; J trimming: 2 bases; junction bases outside the gene matches: 3. The CDR3 is CASSLAVAGAYEQYF. The CDR3 bases are TGCGCCAGCAGCTTGGCCGTAGCGGGGGCCTACGAGCAGTACTTC.

This clone was detected a few times. This sequence joins TRBV3-1 (or the pseudogene TRBV3-2) and TRBJ1-5; perhaps TRBD1 as D (5 bases). In germline, CDR1 is LGHDT, CDR2 YNNKEL (reference sequence). CDR3 length equals 14 residues. The V end lost 0 bases, the J end lost 5 bases, and 8 bases lay between the germline ends. In nucleotides, the CDR3 is TGTGCCAGCAGCCAAGAGGGGGGTCATCAGCCCCAGCATTTT. Translation gives CASSQEGGHQPQHF.

The genes are TRBV18 and TRBJ2-5; D remains ambiguous. The V gene's germline CDR1 is KGHSH and CDR2 LQKENI. V was pared by 3 bases and J by 1 base, with 6 bases between. This CDR3 spans 13 amino acids. The CDR3: CASSPLPQETQYF. The CDR3 nucleotides read TGTGCCAGCTCACCCCTACCCCAAGAGACCCAGTACTTC. Full variable domain (outside the CDR3, taken from reference TRBV18 and TRBJ2-5): NAGVMQNPRHLVRRRGQEARLRCSPMKGHSHVYWYRQLPEEGLKFMVYLQKENIIDESGMPKERFSAEFPKEGPSILRIQQVVRGDSAAYFCASSPLPQETQYFGPGTRLLVL.

This chain joins TRBV19 and TRBJ1-5; unclear D gene. In germline, CDR1 is LNHDA, CDR2 SQIVND (reference sequence). This CDR3 spans 14 amino acids. V lost 9 bases and J 6 bases, leaving 18 bases between the germline ends. The CDR3 loop reads CASRHRGSTQPQHF. DNA for the CDR3: TGTGCCAGCCGCCATCGGGGTTCCACTCAGCCCCAGCATTTT.

This chain links TRBV12-5 with TRBJ1-1, with D hard to call. Per germline, CDR1 LGHNT and CDR2 FRNRAP. The CDR3 runs 11 residues. The V end lost 5 bases, the J end lost 7 bases, and 8 bases lay between the germline ends. CDR3 DNA: TGTGCTAGTGGTCTGGACGGTGAAGCTTTCTTT. This encodes CASGLDGEAFF. The entire variable domain, with the rest obtained from reference TRBV12-5 and TRBJ1-1, is as follows: DARVTQTPRHKVTEMGQEVTMRCQPILGHNTVFWYRQTMMQGLELLAYFRNRAPLDDSGMPKDRFSAEMPDATLATLKIQPSEPRDSAVYFCASGLDGEAFFGQGTRLTVV.